The 21 T cell receptor beta chains below were found in one sample sequenced in a study of shared clonotypes between healthy human individuals. TCRdb's table, derived via immunoSEQ multiplex PCR, lists solely in-frame clones and lacks some. The sample yields more than 2 million clones, 95% seen once. Specimen: naive CD4+ T cells sorted from blood. Subset indicated: CD45RA+ positively selected. Every receptor here comes from a man aged 18 to 29 in good health.

The CDR3 protein is CASSESGGRNTGELFF. Here the CDR3 DNA reads TGTGCCAGCAGCGAGAGCGGGGGGCGGAACACCGGGGAGCTGTTTTTT. The chain recombines TRBV5-4 with TRBJ2-2, with TRBD2 matching 9 bases. The trim removed 4 bases at V and 1 base at J, leaving 5 bases unmatched. From germline, CDR1 is SGHNT and CDR2 YYREEE (reference sequence). The length of the CDR3 is 16 residues.

This rearrangement joins TRBV6-1 to TRBJ1-2, with D hard to call. Germline V lookup: CDR1 MNHNS, CDR2 SASEGT. Trimming cost V 4 bases and J 4 bases, with 22 bases left between them. There are 17 residues in the CDR3. This CDR3 reads CASSGIKRAFEGYGYTF. CDR3 coding DNA: TGTGCCAGCAGTGGAATTAAACGGGCCTTCGAGGGCTATGGCTACACCTTC.

The genes are TRBV10-2 and TRBJ2-5; D gene unclear. The J call is doubtful: the DNA matches TRBJ2-7 better. This CDR3 is 13 amino acids long. In germline, CDR1 is WSHSY, CDR2 SAAADI. The CDR3 loop reads CASSESGTYEQYF. CDR3 DNA: TGCGCCAGCAGTGAGTCCGGAACCTACGAGCAGTACTTC.

The rearrangement links TRBV2 to TRBJ2-6; D unclear. Between the trimmed V and J ends, which lost 7 bases and 0 bases, there was a span of 7 bases. The CDR3 extends over 14 amino acids. CDR1 is SNHLY and CDR2 is FYNNEI in the germline V gene. CDR3 residues: CASKRGSGANVLTF. CDR3 DNA sequence: TGTGCCAGCAAACGCGGCTCTGGGGCCAACGTCCTGACTTTC.

This chain connects TRBV21-1 to TRBJ2-4. TRBV21-1 is flagged as a pseudogene. CDR3 length: 9 amino acids. CDR3 in amino acids: CATPDIQYF. As DNA, the CDR3 is TGTGCTACTCCAGACATTCAGTACTTC.

On this clone itself: The same CDR3 also results from other DNA sequences found in this sample. The rearrangement links TRBV18 to TRBJ2-5, with D possibly being TRBD2 (5 bases). The V end lost 6 bases, the J end lost 1 base, and 9 bases lay between the germline ends. Germline-derived CDR1 and CDR2 are KGHSH and LQKENI. This CDR3 region has 13 residues. The CDR3 nucleotides are TGTGCCAGCTCCCAAGGACTCCAAGAGACCCAGTACTTC. It is translated as CASSQGLQETQYF.

This sequence joins TRBV4-3 and TRBJ1-4, with D possibly matching TRBD1 (5 bases). V was cut by 1 base and J by 1 base, with 10 bases left in between. Germline V CDR1 and CDR2: LGHNA, YSLEER. The length of the CDR3 is 16 residues. In DNA form, the CDR3 reads TGCGCCAGCAGCCAAGTCTGGGGGGTAACTAATGAAAAACTGTTTTTT. This encodes CASSQVWGVTNEKLFF.

Only a few counts were recorded for this clone. This chain joins TRBV19 and TRBJ1-2, with D perhaps matching TRBD1 (5 bases). Germline CDR1 and CDR2: LNHDA and SQIVND (reference sequence). Trimming took 6 bases from V and 6 from J, leaving 14 bases between them. CDR3 length: 13 amino acids. CDR3 amino acids: CASSFRGGDGYTF. The CDR3 DNA reads as TGTGCCAGTAGCTTCCGGGGCGGTGATGGCTACACCTTC. The complete variable domain, with remaining parts taken from reference TRBV19 and TRBJ1-2, reads DGGITQSPKYLFRKEGQNVTLSCEQNLNHDAMYWYRQDPGQGLRLIYYSQIVNDFQKGDIAEGYSVSREKKESFPLTVTSAQKNPTAFYLCASSFRGGDGYTFGSGTRLTVV.

This clone was detected only once. In nucleotides, the CDR3 is TGTGCCAGTAGTATAGACGCGACCGGGAGTCATGAGACCCAGTACTTC. Translating it yields CASSIDATGSHETQYF. V is TRBV19 and J is TRBJ2-5; TRBD2 might be the D (6 bases). CDR1 LNHDA and CDR2 SQIVND come from the germline V gene (reference sequence). With 0 bases removed from V and 5 bases from J, the gap between germline ends came to 16 bases. The CDR3 is 16 residues long.

The rearrangement uses TRBV6-5 and TRBJ1-1; D is perhaps TRBD1 (5 bases). Germline assignment: CDR1 MNHEY and CDR2 SVGAGI. The CDR3 contains 14 residues. Trimming left V 6 bases short and J 0 bases short, with 11 bases between. The CDR3 loop is CASSGGALNTEAFF. CDR3 sequence (DNA): TGTGCCAGCAGCGGGGGAGCCCTGAACACTGAAGCTTTCTTT.

The CDR3 is CASTSGGARLNEQYF. DNA of the CDR3: TGTGCCAGCACCAGCGGGGGGGCAAGACTTAACGAGCAGTACTTC. This chain connects TRBV28 to TRBJ2-7; 10 nucleotides match TRBD2. The CDR3 is 15 residues long. With 7 bases clipped from V and 5 bases from J, the junction kept 11 bases outside the gene matches. The germline V gene encodes CDR1 MDHEN and CDR2 SYDVKM.

As for this clone: Other DNA sequences of this sample code for an identical CDR3. The chain links TRBV5-1 to TRBJ1-1; D may be TRBD1 (5 bases). The CDR3 is 15 residues long. Germline loops: CDR1 SGHRS, CDR2 YFSETQ. V was trimmed by 3 bases and J by 4 bases, leaving 16 bases between them. The CDR3 bases are TGCGCCAGCAGCTGGACCGGGACCGCCGGCACTGAAGCTTTCTTT. Translating gives CASSWTGTAGTEAFF.

The chain combines TRBV10-1 with TRBJ1-5; D is unresolved. Trimming removed 4 bases at V and 7 bases at J, with 11 bases between. The CDR3 length is 13 residues. Germline V gene lookup returns CDR1 WNHNN and CDR2 SYGVQD (reference sequence). In DNA form, the CDR3 reads TGCGCCAGCAGTGGGTGGGTTCGGCAGCCCCAGCATTTT. Translating gives CASSGWVRQPQHF.

The chain joins TRBV9 to TRBJ1-1, with 9 nucleotides matching TRBD1. With V trimmed by 2 bases and J by 4 bases, 6 bases remained unmatched. Germline CDR1 reads SGDLS; CDR2 reads YYNGEE. The CDR3 totals 15 residues. CDR3 DNA sequence: TGTGCCAGCAGCGTGGGACAGGGTGAAGGCACTGAAGCTTTCTTT. Amino acid sequence: CASSVGQGEGTEAFF.

Comment on this clone: The sample carries other DNA sequences with the same CDR3. The chain links TRBV5-1 to TRBJ1-1, with a possible D match to TRBD1 (5 bases). V lost 1 base and J lost 1, with 8 bases in between. Germline-derived CDR1 and CDR2 are SGHRS and YFSETQ. The CDR3 is 14 amino acids. The CDR3 nucleotides are TGCGCCAGCAGCTTGTTGGGGGAGAACACTGAAGCTTTCTTT. It translates to CASSLLGENTEAFF.

The gene calls are TRBV30 and TRBJ2-7, with no clear D. The V gene lost 3 bases and the J gene lost 0 bases, with 9 bases spanning the gap. CDR1 GTSNPN and CDR2 SVGIG come from the germline V gene (reference sequence). The CDR3 consists of 13 residues. CDR3 sequence reads: CAWSDLTSYEQYF. The DNA for the CDR3 is TGTGCCTGGAGCGACTTGACCTCCTACGAGCAGTACTTC.

The chain recombines TRBV6-5 with TRBJ1-1, with a possible D match to TRBD1 (6 bases). The V end was cut by 6 bases, the J end by 0 bases, with 14 bases between. The CDR3 has 15 amino acids. Germline V lookup: CDR1 MNHEY, CDR2 SVGAGI. The chain's CDR3 is CASSPVRQVNTEAFF. Here the CDR3 DNA reads TGTGCCAGCAGCCCCGTTAGACAGGTGAACACTGAAGCTTTCTTT.

In DNA, the CDR3 is TGTGCCAGCAGCTTAACCTGGGACAGGGAAGGACAATACACCTTC. Protein sequence: CASSLTWDREGQYTF. The chain links TRBV7-9 to TRBJ1-2, with 9 bases matching TRBD1. The CDR3 is made up of 15 amino acids. J gave up 11 bases and V 2 bases, and 12 bases lay outside the gene matches. Germline V gene sequence: CDR1 SEHNR, CDR2 FQNEAQ (reference sequence).

The chain carries TRBV6-5 and TRBJ2-7; 8 bases fit TRBD1. V was clipped by 5 bases and J by 6 bases; unmatched bases: 9. The germline V gene has CDR1 MNHEY and CDR2 SVGAGI. The CDR3 spans 14 residues. Here the CDR3 reads CASSRDRWTSEQYF. The CDR3 nucleotides read TGTGCCAGCAGTCGGGACAGGTGGACGTCCGAGCAGTACTTC.

The rearrangement uses TRBV30 and TRBJ2-3, with TRBD2 as a possible D gene (6 bases). Germline V gives CDR1 GTSNPN, CDR2 SVGIG (reference sequence). This CDR3 has 15 residues. Trimming shortened V by 3 bases and J by 0 bases, and 13 bases separated the two germline ends. CDR3 in DNA: TGTGCCTGGAGAACTAGCATCTCTAGCACAGATACGCAGTATTTT. This translates into CAWRTSISSTDTQYF.

As to this clone: The same CDR3 is also encoded by other DNA sequences in this sample. This chain links TRBV30 with TRBJ2-7; D unclear. Germline V gives CDR1 GTSNPN, CDR2 SVGIG (reference sequence). V was pared by 0 bases and J by 4 bases, with 7 bases between. There are 12 residues in the CDR3. CDR3 amino acids: CAWSVKGYEQYF. DNA for the CDR3: TGTGCCTGGAGTGTAAAAGGATACGAGCAGTACTTC.